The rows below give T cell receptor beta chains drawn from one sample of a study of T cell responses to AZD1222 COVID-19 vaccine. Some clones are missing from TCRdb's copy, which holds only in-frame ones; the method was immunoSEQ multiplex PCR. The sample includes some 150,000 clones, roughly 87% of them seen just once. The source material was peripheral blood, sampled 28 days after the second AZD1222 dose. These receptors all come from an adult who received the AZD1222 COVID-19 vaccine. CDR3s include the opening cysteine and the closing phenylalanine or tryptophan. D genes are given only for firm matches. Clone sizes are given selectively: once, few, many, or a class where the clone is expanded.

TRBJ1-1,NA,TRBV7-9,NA,CASSHTGQNTEAFF,TGTGCCAGCAGCCATACAGGGCAGAACACTGAAGCTTTCTTT
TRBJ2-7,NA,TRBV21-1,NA,CASSKENWDANRRQYF,TGTGCCAGCAGCAAAGAGAACTGGGACGCAAATAGACGACAGTACTTC
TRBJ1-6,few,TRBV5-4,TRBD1,CASSPLPGQGYLPLHF,TGTGCCAGCAGCCCCCTCCCGGGACAGGGGTATCTACCCCTCCACTTT
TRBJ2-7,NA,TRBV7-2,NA,CASSYRDFSYEQYF,TGTGCCAGCAGCTATCGGGACTTTTCCTACGAGCAGTACTTC
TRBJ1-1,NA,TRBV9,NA,CASSVGAATEAFF,TGTGCCAGCAGCGTAGGGGCTGCCACTGAAGCTTTCTTT
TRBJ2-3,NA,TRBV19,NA,CASSIGLADTQYF,TGTGCCAGTAGTATCGGCTTGGCAGATACGCAGTATTTT
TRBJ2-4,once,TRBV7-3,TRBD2,CASSPRGSLREAGKNIQYF,TGTGCCAGCAGCCCCCGAGGATCCCTGCGGGAGGCTGGCAAAAACATTCAGTACTTC
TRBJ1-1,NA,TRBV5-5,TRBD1,CASSFSRTGAYTMHTEAFF,TGTGCCAGCAGCTTTTCCCGAACAGGGGCATACACCATGCACACTGAAGCTTTCTTT
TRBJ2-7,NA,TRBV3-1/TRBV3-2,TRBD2,CASSQANRLAGDYEQYF,TGTGCCAGCAGCCAAGCGAATCGACTAGCGGGAGACTACGAGCAGTACTTC
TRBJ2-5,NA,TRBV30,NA,CAANPEPQETQYF,TGTGCCGCAAACCCGGAACCACAAGAGACCCAGTACTTC
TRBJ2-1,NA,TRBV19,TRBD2,CASSRRLAGGNRNEQFF,TGTGCCAGTAGTCGAAGACTAGCGGGAGGGAATCGGAATGAGCAGTTCTTC
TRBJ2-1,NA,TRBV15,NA,CATSRDPGHEQFF,TGTGCCACCAGCAGAGATCCAGGGCATGAGCAGTTCTTC
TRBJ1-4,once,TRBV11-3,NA,CASSLGANGEKLFF,TGTGCCAGCAGCTTAGGAGCTAACGGGGAAAAACTGTTTTTT
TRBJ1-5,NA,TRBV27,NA,CASSLRSTGTVVQPQHF,TGTGCCAGCAGTTTACGTTCTACAGGTACTGTGGTACAGCCCCAGCATTTT
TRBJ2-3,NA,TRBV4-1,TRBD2,CASSHLLAGLSTDTQYF,TGCGCCAGCAGCCACTTACTAGCGGGGCTAAGCACAGATACGCAGTATTTT
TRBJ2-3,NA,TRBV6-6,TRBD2,CASSLGGSADTQYF,TGTGCCAGCAGTTTAGGCGGGAGCGCAGATACGCAGTATTTT
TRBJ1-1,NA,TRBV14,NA,CASSLASLSEAFF,TGTGCCAGCAGCCTTGCGTCTTTAAGTGAAGCTTTCTTT
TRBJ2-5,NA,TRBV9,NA,CASSVDGGAVQETQYF,TGTGCCAGCAGCGTAGATGGGGGGGCTGTACAAGAGACCCAGTACTTC
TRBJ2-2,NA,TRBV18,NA,CASSLFPAGELFF,TGTGCCAGCTCACTTTTCCCCGCCGGGGAGCTGTTTTTT
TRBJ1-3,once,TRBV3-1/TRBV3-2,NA,CASSQGLTSGNTIYF,TGTGCCAGCAGCCAAGGGCTGACCTCTGGAAACACCATATATTTT
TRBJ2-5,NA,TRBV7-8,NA,CASSLTRTVRQETQYF,TGTGCCAGCAGCCTCACAAGGACGGTTCGCCAAGAGACCCAGTACTTC
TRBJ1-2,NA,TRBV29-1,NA,CSVVVYGYGYTF,TGCAGCGTTGTTGTGTACGGCTATGGCTACACCTTC
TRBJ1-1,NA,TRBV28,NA,CASSFVAAEEAFF,TGTGCCAGCAGTTTTGTGGCCGCAGAGGAAGCTTTCTTT
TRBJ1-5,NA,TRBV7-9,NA,CASSRRQSNQPQHF,TGTGCCAGCAGCCGCCGACAGAGCAATCAGCCCCAGCATTTT
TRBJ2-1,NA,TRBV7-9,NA,CASSFGTGISSYNEQFF,TGTGCCAGCAGCTTTGGCACCGGGATTAGCTCCTACAATGAGCAGTTCTTC